Reported below is one T cell receptor (beta chain). Its specificity is unknown. The junction had 4 bases not matched to a gene; V was cut back by 0 bases and J by 5 bases. Germline CDR1 is SGDLS and CDR2 is YYNGEE. The CDR3 spans 14 residues. This specimen belongs to a study of T cell responses to AZD1222 COVID-19 vaccine. Study-wide findings and caveats: There were mostly white British donors and more females than males, and clonal diversity was possibly underestimated. Reports indicate that nearly half of spike-specific TCRs are directed at unmutated variant regions. Only a handful of AZD1222 recipients were seropositive at baseline. Spike-specific TCR repertoires showed rising breadth and depth after two AZD1222 doses.

The method was immunoSEQ multiplex PCR; TCRdb's version includes in-frame clones alone and lacks a portion of them. Here the sample spans some 120,000 clones, around 87% being singletons. Sample: peripheral blood, taken on day 0 of AZD1222 vaccination. The TCR sequence derives from an adult in good health. This chain connects TRBV9 to TRBJ1-1; 7 bases are a match to TRBD1. DNA for the CDR3: TGTGCCAGCAGCGTAGGACAGGGTGGGACTGAAGCTTTCTTT. Amino acid sequence: CASSVGQGGTEAFF.